One sample yielded the 30 T cell receptor beta chains listed below, sequenced in a study of identifying expanded T cells in peripheral blood. The assay was immunoSEQ multiplex PCR, and TCRdb's table has in-frame clones only and misses some. Of roughly 81,000 clones in the sample, 84% are singletons; the top ten hold around a fifth. The source material was blood. The source is a person aged 18 to 69 in good health.

This chain joins TRBV5-1 and TRBJ2-7; weak D call: TRBD1 (6 bases). There are 15 residues in the CDR3. CDR1 is SGHRS, CDR2 YFSETQ, per germline. V was pared by 2 bases and J by 4 bases, with 16 bases between. The CDR3 spells CASSFSGQGPYEQYF. For the CDR3, the DNA is TGCGCCAGCAGCTTTTCGGGACAAGGTCCTTACGAGCAGTACTTC.

The chain links TRBV5-6 to TRBJ2-3; a weak D match, TRBD2 (5 bases). From germline, CDR1 is SGHDT and CDR2 YYEEEE. This CDR3 spans 14 amino acids. Trimming pared 2 bases from V and 6 bases from J, leaving 13 bases between. CDR3 DNA: TGTGCCAGCAGCTTAGGGCTAGCTGGGGATACGCAGTATTTT. Protein product: CASSLGLAGDTQYF.

The chain recombines TRBV27 with TRBJ2-1, with TRBD2 matching 8 bases. The CDR3 extends over 15 amino acids. Germline CDR1 is MNHEY and CDR2 is SMNVEV (reference sequence). V dropped 5 bases and J dropped 7; count of bases not matched to a gene: 10. Written as DNA, the CDR3 is TGTGCCAGCAGTCCTCTGGCGGGAGGTGTTAATGAGCAGTTCTTC. Amino acids: CASSPLAGGVNEQFF.

This clone was seen once. This chain joins TRBV10-2 and TRBJ2-1; D possibly uses TRBD1 or TRBD2 (5 bases each). Trimming took 2 bases from V and 6 from J, leaving 11 bases between them. CDR3 length equals 14 residues. Germline V CDR1 and CDR2: WSHSY, SAAADI. CDR3 in DNA: TGCGCCAGCAGTGAGGGGAGTGGGGGCAATGAGCAGTTCTTC. It is translated as CASSEGSGGNEQFF.

The chain couples TRBV7-2 to TRBJ2-1, with D possibly called TRBD1 or TRBD2 (5 bases each). The CDR3 spans 12 residues. Trimming pared 0 bases from V and 12 bases from J, leaving 9 bases between. CDR1 and CDR2 from the germline V gene are SGHTA and FQGNSA. The CDR3: CASSLAGRVQFF. The CDR3 DNA is TGTGCCAGCAGCTTAGCGGGACGTGTGCAGTTCTTC.

The chain links TRBV7-9 to TRBJ2-7; TRBD1 aligns across 7 bases. CDR3 size: 15 residues. The V and J ends lost 5 bases and 1 base, in that order; junction bases with no gene match: 8. Germline-derived CDR1 and CDR2 are SEHNR and FQNEAQ (reference sequence). DNA for the CDR3: TGTGCCAGCAGCCCACGGACAGGATCTTCCTACGAGCAGTACTTC. This gives the protein CASSPRTGSSYEQYF.

CDR3 protein: CASSQVRGWNTEAFF. CDR3 DNA sequence: TGCGCCAGCAGCCAAGTACGGGGCTGGAACACTGAAGCTTTCTTT. The V call is TRBV4-1, the J call TRBJ1-1; D is possibly TRBD1 (5 bases). Germline lookup yields CDR1 MGHRA and CDR2 YSYEKL. The CDR3 spans 15 residues. Trimming pared 1 base from V and 1 base from J, leaving 10 bases between.

This chain uses TRBV18 with TRBJ1-1, with D maybe TRBD1 (6 bases). The CDR3 sequence is 15 residues long. The V gene lost 1 base and the J gene lost 3 bases, with 12 bases spanning the gap. Looked up from germline, CDR1 is KGHSH and CDR2 is LQKENI. Here the CDR3 reads CASSPLFSGDTEAFF. In DNA, the CDR3 is TGTGCCAGCTCACCACTTTTTTCAGGGGACACTGAAGCTTTCTTT.

The V gene is TRBV28, the J gene TRBJ2-7; the D is unclear. The V end was cut by 3 bases, the J end by 2 bases, with 11 bases between. Germline V lookup: CDR1 MDHEN, CDR2 SYDVKM. The length of the CDR3 is 14 residues. The CDR3 here is CASSFFGGAYEQYF. In DNA, the CDR3 is TGTGCCAGCAGTTTTTTCGGCGGAGCCTACGAGCAGTACTTC.

There are a few counts of this clone. CDR3 nucleotides: TGCAGCGGCGGGGAGGGGACAGAGACCCAGTACTTC. Its protein product is CSGGEGTETQYF. The chain carries TRBV29-1 and TRBJ2-5; 7 positions match TRBD2. The CDR3 runs 12 residues. Germline V gives CDR1 SQVTM, CDR2 ANQGSEA. J was trimmed by 4 bases and V by 7 bases; bases with no gene match: 6. The whole variable domain, filled in from reference TRBV29-1 and TRBJ2-5, reads SAVISQKPSRDICQRGTSLTIQCQVDSQVTMMFWYRQQPGQSLTLIATANQGSEATYESGFVIDKFPISRPNLTFSTLTVSNMSPEDSSIYLCSGGEGTETQYFGPGTRLLVL.

The chain has TRBV6-1 and TRBJ1-3; D unresolved. The CDR3 runs to 16 residues. Germline assignment: CDR1 MNHNS and CDR2 SASEGT. V dropped 4 bases and J dropped 0 bases, with 13 bases sitting between them. The CDR3 DNA sequence: TGTGCCAGCAGTGCAGGTCAAGGGCGCTCTGGAAACACCATATATTTT. Protein: CASSAGQGRSGNTIYF.

V and J are TRBV2 and TRBJ1-1; D is uncertain. Between the trimmed V and J ends, which lost 4 bases and 2 bases, there was a span of 17 bases. This CDR3 has 16 residues. Germline CDR1 and CDR2: SNHLY and FYNNEI. CDR3 sequence: CASSGDLGLTNTEAFF. The CDR3, as DNA: TGTGCCAGCAGTGGGGATCTGGGCCTAACAAACACTGAAGCTTTCTTT.

This chain links TRBV9 with TRBJ1-4; weak D call: TRBD1 (5 bases). Per germline, CDR1 SGDLS and CDR2 YYNGEE. CDR3 size: 13 residues. Trimming removed 0 bases from V and 7 bases from J, with 7 bases in between. The CDR3 loop is CASSVDQGEKLFF. The CDR3 coding sequence is TGTGCCAGCAGCGTAGACCAGGGTGAAAAACTGTTTTTT.

The V gene is TRBV30, the J gene TRBJ1-1; 9 bases are a match to TRBD1. The germline CDR1 and CDR2 sequences are GTSNPN and SVGIG (reference sequence). The CDR3 loop spans 15 amino acids. The V segment lost 4 bases and the J segment 1 base; nucleotides outside the gene matches: 7. The CDR3 region is CAWTGPGQGNTEAFF. The CDR3 DNA follows: TGTGCCTGGACCGGACCGGGACAGGGGAACACTGAAGCTTTCTTT.

CDR3 nucleotide sequence: TGTGCCAGCAGCTTAGTTCCGGCGGGAGGGCCGGGAGAGACCCAGTACTTC. Its translation: CASSLVPAGGPGETQYF. The V gene is TRBV7-2, the J gene TRBJ2-5; 9 bases fit TRBD2. Looked up from germline, CDR1 is SGHTA and CDR2 is FQGNSA. The CDR3 sequence is 17 residues long. V was pared by 1 base and J by 4 bases, with 10 bases of the junction left unmatched.

This chain links TRBV7-3 with TRBJ2-2; D remains ambiguous. This CDR3 is built from 13 residues. The V gene's germline CDR1 is SGHTA and CDR2 FQGTGA. Trimming cost V 2 bases and J 4 bases, with 5 bases left between them. The CDR3 reads CASSLFSTGELFF. The CDR3 DNA is TGTGCCAGCAGCTTATTCAGCACCGGGGAGCTGTTTTTT. Full variable domain (missing parts from reference TRBV7-3 and TRBJ2-2): GAGVSQTPSNKVTEKGKYVELRCDPISGHTALYWYRQSLGQGPEFLIYFQGTGAADDSGLPNDRFFAVRPEGSVSTLKIQRTERGDSAVYLCASSLFSTGELFFGEGSRLTVL.

The V gene is TRBV25-1, the J gene TRBJ2-1; D remains ambiguous. From germline, CDR1 is MGHDK and CDR2 SYGVNS. The CDR3 has 15 amino acids. The germline V and J ends were trimmed by 7 bases and 3 bases, with 16 bases remaining between them. The CDR3, as DNA: TGTGCCAGCACTAGTCTAGGGTGGTACTACAATGAGCAGTTCTTC. It is translated as CASTSLGWYYNEQFF.

This chain connects TRBV7-2 to TRBJ1-3; TRBD1 is a possible D gene (6 bases). Trimming cost V 2 bases and J 3 bases, with 14 bases left between them. The CDR3 is 16 amino acids. Germline CDR1 and CDR2: SGHTA and FQGNSA. CDR3 amino acids: CASSLSPGGFGNTIYF. The CDR3 DNA is TGTGCCAGCAGCTTATCCCCCGGGGGCTTTGGAAACACCATATATTTT.

The V call is TRBV28, the J call TRBJ1-1; D is unresolved. The CDR3 length is 13 residues. V lost 1 base and J 7 bases, leaving 10 bases between the germline ends. CDR1 is MDHEN and CDR2 is SYDVKM in the germline V gene. The CDR3 reads CASSLYDSIEAFF. CDR3 coding DNA: TGTGCCAGCAGTTTATACGATAGTATTGAAGCTTTCTTT.

This clone was detected a few times. This CDR3 is CASSYPTGPGGNTIYF. CDR3 sequence (DNA): TGTGCCAGCAGTTACCCCACAGGACCCGGGGGAAACACCATATATTTT. The chain employs TRBV6-6 and TRBJ1-3; TRBD1 might be the D (5 bases). Trimming shortened V by 2 bases and J by 4 bases, and 15 bases separated the two germline ends. Germline V gene data show CDR1 as MNHNY and CDR2 as SVGAGI (reference sequence). CDR3 length: 16 residues.

The chain is built from TRBV28 and TRBJ1-2; 9 positions match TRBD1. Trimming cost V 6 bases and J 4 bases; bases outside gene matches: 6. Germline assignment: CDR1 MDHEN and CDR2 SYDVKM. The length of the CDR3 is 14 residues. The CDR3 DNA follows: TGTGCCAGCAGGCGGGACAGGGAACTCTATGGCTACACCTTC. Its translation: CASRRDRELYGYTF.

The genes are TRBV29-1 and TRBJ2-5, with 8 bases that match TRBD1. Germline values: CDR1 SQVTM, CDR2 ANQGSEA. This CDR3 has 15 residues. The V gene end was trimmed by 0 bases and the J gene end by 2 bases; junction bases not matched to a gene: 5. The CDR3 nucleotides read TGCAGCGTTGAAGATGGGACAGGACTACAAGAGACCCAGTACTTC. Translation gives CSVEDGTGLQETQYF.

V is TRBV10-2 and J is TRBJ2-1, with 8 bases identical to TRBD1. This CDR3 has 15 residues. The germline V gene encodes CDR1 WSHSY and CDR2 SAAADI. J was trimmed by 0 bases and V by 4 bases; bases with no gene match: 2. This CDR3 is CASSGTGTSYNEQFF. The DNA for the CDR3 is TGCGCCAGCAGTGGGACAGGGACCTCCTACAATGAGCAGTTCTTC.

The chain uses TRBV5-6 and TRBJ1-2; D is unclear. The CDR3 loop spans 13 amino acids. CDR1 and CDR2 (germline): SGHDT, YYEEEE. The germline V and J ends were trimmed by 4 bases and 0 bases, with 7 bases remaining between them. This chain's CDR3 is CASSPGSNYGYTF. DNA for the CDR3: TGTGCCAGCAGCCCGGGGTCTAACTATGGCTACACCTTC.

This chain links TRBV4-1 with TRBJ1-1; D unclear. The V end lost 2 bases, the J end lost 0 bases, and 13 bases lay between the germline ends. The CDR3 runs to 16 residues. Germline V gives CDR1 MGHRA, CDR2 YSYEKL. CDR3 sequence reads: CASSQIVRLLNTEAFF. In DNA, the CDR3 is TGCGCCAGCAGCCAAATCGTCAGACTATTGAACACTGAAGCTTTCTTT.

The rearrangement links TRBV6-1 to TRBJ2-5; 11 bases match TRBD2. The CDR3 consists of 15 residues. Germline CDR1 and CDR2: MNHNS and SASEGT. With 5 bases clipped from V and 3 bases from J, the junction kept 5 bases outside the gene matches. CDR3 amino acids: CASSSISGREETQYF. DNA for the CDR3: TGTGCCAGCAGTTCTATTAGCGGGAGGGAAGAGACCCAGTACTTC.

The genes are TRBV14 and TRBJ2-7, with D possibly being TRBD2 (6 bases). The CDR3 has 15 amino acids. Trimming shortened V by 4 bases and J by 6 bases, and 19 bases separated the two germline ends. Germline V CDR1 and CDR2: SGHDN, FVKESK. Here the CDR3 DNA reads TGTGCCAGCAGCCTCTCGCGACTAGTAAACGGCGAGCAGTACTTC. Encoded protein: CASSLSRLVNGEQYF.

The genes are TRBV7-9 and TRBJ2-6, with D tentatively TRBD1 (6 bases). In germline, CDR1 is SEHNR, CDR2 FQNEAQ (reference sequence). There are 18 residues in the CDR3. V lost 1 base and J 4 bases, leaving 17 bases between the germline ends. The CDR3 is CASSLVGGPSRGANVLTF. The CDR3 bases are TGTGCCAGCAGCTTAGTAGGGGGACCCTCTCGCGGGGCCAACGTCCTGACTTTC.

This chain uses TRBV28 with TRBJ2-7; TRBD1 matches 8 bases. Germline V CDR1 and CDR2: MDHEN, SYDVKM. J lost 4 bases, V lost 5 bases, and 7 bases had no gene match. CDR3 length equals 14 residues. The CDR3 loop reads CASSMRQGRYEQYF. The CDR3 region has the DNA TGTGCCAGCAGTATGCGACAGGGGAGGTACGAGCAGTACTTC.

The chain couples TRBV28 to TRBJ1-5, with D tentatively TRBD1 (5 bases). Germline CDR1 and CDR2: MDHEN and SYDVKM. V shed 0 bases and J shed 0 bases, with 9 bases lying between them. The CDR3 is 16 amino acids. The CDR3 sequence is CASSLWTAYSNQPQHF. Written as DNA, the CDR3 is TGTGCCAGCAGTTTATGGACAGCCTATAGCAATCAGCCCCAGCATTTT.